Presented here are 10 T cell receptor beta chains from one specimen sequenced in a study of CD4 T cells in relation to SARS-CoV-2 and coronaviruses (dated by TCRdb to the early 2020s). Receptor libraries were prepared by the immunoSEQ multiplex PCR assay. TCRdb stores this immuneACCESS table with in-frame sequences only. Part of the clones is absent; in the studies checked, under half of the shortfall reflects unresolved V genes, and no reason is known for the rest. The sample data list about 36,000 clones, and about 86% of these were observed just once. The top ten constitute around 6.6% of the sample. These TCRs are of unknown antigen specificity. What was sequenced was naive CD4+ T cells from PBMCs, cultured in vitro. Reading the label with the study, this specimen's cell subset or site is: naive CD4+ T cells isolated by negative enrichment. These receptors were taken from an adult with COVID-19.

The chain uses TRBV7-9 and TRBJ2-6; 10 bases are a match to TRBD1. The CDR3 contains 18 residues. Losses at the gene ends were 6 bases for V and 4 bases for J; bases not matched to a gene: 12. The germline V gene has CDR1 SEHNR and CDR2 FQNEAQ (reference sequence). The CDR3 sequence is CASRPPGTGDPGANVLTF. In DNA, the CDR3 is TGTGCCAGCAGACCTCCCGGGACAGGGGACCCCGGGGCCAACGTCCTGACTTTC.

DNA of the CDR3: TGTGCCAGCATTCCGGGACAGACTTACGAGCAGTACTTC. Residues: CASIPGQTYEQYF. V and J are TRBV6-5 and TRBJ2-7, with 7 nucleotides matching TRBD1. CDR3 length: 13 amino acids. V lost 7 bases to trimming and J lost 4 bases; unmatched junction nucleotides: 7. Germline CDR1 is MNHEY and CDR2 is SVGAGI.

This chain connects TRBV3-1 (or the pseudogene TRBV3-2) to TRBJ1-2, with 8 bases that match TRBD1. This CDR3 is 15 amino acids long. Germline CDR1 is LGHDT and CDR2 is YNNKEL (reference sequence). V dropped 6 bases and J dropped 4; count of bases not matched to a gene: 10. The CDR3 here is CASSPRTGRAYGYTF. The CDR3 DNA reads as TGTGCCAGCAGTCCCAGGACAGGGAGGGCCTATGGCTACACCTTC.

CDR3 residues: CASSRLDGSNEQFF. CDR3 sequence (DNA): TGCGCCAGCAGCCGCCTGGACGGAAGCAATGAGCAGTTCTTC. The chain couples TRBV4-1 to TRBJ2-1; no clear D gene. Germline V gene sequence: CDR1 MGHRA, CDR2 YSYEKL. The V end was cut by 4 bases, the J end by 6 bases, with 13 bases between. The CDR3 covers 14 residues.

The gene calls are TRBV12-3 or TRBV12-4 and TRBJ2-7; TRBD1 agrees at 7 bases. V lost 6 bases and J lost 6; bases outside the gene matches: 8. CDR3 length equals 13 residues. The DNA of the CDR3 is TGTGCCAGCAGGCTCTCCAACAGGGGCGAGCAGTACTTC. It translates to CASRLSNRGEQYF.

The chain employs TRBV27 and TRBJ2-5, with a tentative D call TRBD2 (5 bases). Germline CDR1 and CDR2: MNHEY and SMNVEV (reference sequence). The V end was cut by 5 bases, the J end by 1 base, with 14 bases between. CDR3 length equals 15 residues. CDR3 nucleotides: TGTGCCAGCAGTCCCACGCTAGCAGTCCAAGAGACCCAGTACTTC. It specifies CASSPTLAVQETQYF.

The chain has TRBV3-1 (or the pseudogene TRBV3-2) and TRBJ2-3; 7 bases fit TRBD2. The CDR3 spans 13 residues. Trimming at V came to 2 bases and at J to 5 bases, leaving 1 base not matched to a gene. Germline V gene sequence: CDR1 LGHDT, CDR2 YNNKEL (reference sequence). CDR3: CASSQPGGDTQYF. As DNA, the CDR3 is TGTGCCAGCAGCCAACCGGGGGGAGATACGCAGTATTTT.

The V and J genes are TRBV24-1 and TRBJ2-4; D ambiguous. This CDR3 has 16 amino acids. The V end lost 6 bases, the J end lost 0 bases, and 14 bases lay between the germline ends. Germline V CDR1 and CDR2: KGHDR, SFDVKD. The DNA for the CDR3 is TGTGCCACCAGTCTTAACACGAAAGTAGCCAAAAACATTCAGTACTTC. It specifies CATSLNTKVAKNIQYF.

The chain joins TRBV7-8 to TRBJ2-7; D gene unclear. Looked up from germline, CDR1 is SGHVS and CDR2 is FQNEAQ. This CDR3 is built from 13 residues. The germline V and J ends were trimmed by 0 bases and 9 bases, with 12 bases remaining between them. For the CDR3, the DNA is TGTGCCAGCAGCTTAGCGACGGAAACGGGGCAGTACTTC. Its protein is CASSLATETGQYF.

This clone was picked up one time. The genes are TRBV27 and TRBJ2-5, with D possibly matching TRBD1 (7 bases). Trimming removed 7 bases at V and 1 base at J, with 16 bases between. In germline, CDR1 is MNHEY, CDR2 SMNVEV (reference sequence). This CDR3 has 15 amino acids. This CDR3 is CASTRAGTAQETQYF. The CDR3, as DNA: TGTGCCAGCACCCGGGCGGGGACAGCCCAAGAGACCCAGTACTTC.